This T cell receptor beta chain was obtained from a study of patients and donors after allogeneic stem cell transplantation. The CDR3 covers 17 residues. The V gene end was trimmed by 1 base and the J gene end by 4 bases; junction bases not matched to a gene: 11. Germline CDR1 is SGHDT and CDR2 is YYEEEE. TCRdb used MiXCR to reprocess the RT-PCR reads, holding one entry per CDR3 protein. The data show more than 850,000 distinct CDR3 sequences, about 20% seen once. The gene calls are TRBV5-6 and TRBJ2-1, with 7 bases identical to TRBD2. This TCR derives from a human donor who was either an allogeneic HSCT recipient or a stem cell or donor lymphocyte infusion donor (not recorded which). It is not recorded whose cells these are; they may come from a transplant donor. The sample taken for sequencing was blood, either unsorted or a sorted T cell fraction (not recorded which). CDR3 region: CASSLLRGLGRYNEQFF. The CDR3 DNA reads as TGTGCCAGCAGCTTGCTCCGCGGACTAGGCCGGTACAATGAGCAGTTCTTC.